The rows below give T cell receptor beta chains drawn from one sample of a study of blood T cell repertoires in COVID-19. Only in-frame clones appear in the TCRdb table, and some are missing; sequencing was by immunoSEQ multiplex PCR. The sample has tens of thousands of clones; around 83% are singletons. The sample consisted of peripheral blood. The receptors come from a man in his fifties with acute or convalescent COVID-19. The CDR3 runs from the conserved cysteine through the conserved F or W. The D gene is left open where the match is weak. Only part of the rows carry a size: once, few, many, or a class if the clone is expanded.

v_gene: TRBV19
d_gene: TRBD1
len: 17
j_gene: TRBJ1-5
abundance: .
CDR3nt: TGTGCCAGTAGTACGAAAGGGGACAGAGCTAGCAATCAGCCCCAGCATTTT
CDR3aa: CASSTKGDRASNQPQHF

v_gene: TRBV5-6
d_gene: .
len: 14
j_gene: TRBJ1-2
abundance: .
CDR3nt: TGTGCCAGCAGCCGGAGGCAGTCTTTCTATGGCTACACCTTC
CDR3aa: CASSRRQSFYGYTF

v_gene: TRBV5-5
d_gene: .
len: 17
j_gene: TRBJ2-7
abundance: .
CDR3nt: TGTGCCAGCAGCCTAGGCCAGGGACACTCCCTTCCCTACGAGCAGTACTTC
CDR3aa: CASSLGQGHSLPYEQYF

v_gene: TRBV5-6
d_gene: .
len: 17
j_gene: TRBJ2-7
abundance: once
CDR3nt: TGTGCCAGCAGCTGTTGGTTGGTGACAATCGGCACCTACGAGCAGTACTTC
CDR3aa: CASSCWLVTIGTYEQYF

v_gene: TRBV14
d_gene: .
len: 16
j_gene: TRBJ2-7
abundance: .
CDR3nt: TGTGCCAGCAGCCAAGTCGGCTCCCGAGGCTCCTACGAGCAGTACTTC
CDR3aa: CASSQVGSRGSYEQYF

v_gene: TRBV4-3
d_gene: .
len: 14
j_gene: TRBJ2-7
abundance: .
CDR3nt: TGCGCCAGCAGCCAAGAGGTCAGAACCTACGAGCAGTACTTC
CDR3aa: CASSQEVRTYEQYF

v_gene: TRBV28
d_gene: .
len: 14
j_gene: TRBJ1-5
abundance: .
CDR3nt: TGTGCCAGCAGTTTTCCCTTGACGGGACAGCCCCAGCATTTT
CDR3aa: CASSFPLTGQPQHF

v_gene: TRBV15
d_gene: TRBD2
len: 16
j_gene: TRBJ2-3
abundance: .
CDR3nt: TGTGCCACCAGCAGAAAGTTAGCGGGGGGAACAGATACGCAGTATTTT
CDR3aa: CATSRKLAGGTDTQYF

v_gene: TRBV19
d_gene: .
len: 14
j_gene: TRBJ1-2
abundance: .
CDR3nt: TGTGCCAGTAGTATCGAATTAATAGGGGGTGGCTACACCTTC
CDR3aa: CASSIELIGGGYTF

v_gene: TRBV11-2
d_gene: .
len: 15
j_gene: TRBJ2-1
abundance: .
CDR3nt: TGTGCCAGCAGCTTATCAACGGACAAAAGGAATGAGCAGTTCTTC
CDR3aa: CASSLSTDKRNEQFF

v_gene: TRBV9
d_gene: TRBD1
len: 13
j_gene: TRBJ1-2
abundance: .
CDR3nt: TGTGCCAGCAGCACCGGACAGGGGTATGGCTACACCTTC
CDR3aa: CASSTGQGYGYTF

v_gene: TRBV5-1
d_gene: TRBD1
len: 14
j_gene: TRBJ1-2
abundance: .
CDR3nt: TGCGCCAGCAGCGTGGGACAGGGGGCAAGTGGCTACACCTTC
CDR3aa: CASSVGQGASGYTF

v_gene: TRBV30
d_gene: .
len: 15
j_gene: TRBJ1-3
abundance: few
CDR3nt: TGTGCCTGGAGTCGCCAGGTTGTCTCTGGAAACACCATATATTTT
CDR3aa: CAWSRQVVSGNTIYF

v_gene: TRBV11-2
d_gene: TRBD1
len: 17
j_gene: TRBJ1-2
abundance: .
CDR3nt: TGTGCCAGCAGCTTAGATGGACAGGTAGCATTCCTATATGGCTACACCTTC
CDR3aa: CASSLDGQVAFLYGYTF

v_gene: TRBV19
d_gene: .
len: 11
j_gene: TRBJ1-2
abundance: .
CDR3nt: TGTGCCAGCTCCTCAGGGGTAGGCTACACCTTC
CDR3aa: CASSSGVGYTF

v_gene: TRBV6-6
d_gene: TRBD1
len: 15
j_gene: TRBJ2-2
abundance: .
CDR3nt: TGTGCCAGCAGTTACGGACAGGGGAATACCGGGGAGCTGTTTTTT
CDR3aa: CASSYGQGNTGELFF

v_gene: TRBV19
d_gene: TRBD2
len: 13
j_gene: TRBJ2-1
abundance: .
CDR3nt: TGTGCCAGTACCGGACTAGCGGGGGGCGTACAGTTCTTC
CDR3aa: CASTGLAGGVQFF

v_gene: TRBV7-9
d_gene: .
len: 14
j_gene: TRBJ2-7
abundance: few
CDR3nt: TGTGCCAGCAGCCAGACAGTCGGGTTCTACGAGCAGTACTTC
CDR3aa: CASSQTVGFYEQYF

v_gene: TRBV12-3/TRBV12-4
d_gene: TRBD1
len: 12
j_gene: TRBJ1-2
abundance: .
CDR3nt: TGTGCCAGCAGCCCAGGGGGTAATGGCTACACCTTC
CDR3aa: CASSPGGNGYTF

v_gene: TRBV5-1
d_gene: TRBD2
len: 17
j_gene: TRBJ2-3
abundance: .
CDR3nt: TGCGCCAGCAGCTGGCCATCGGGACTAGCGGTAACAGATACGCAGTATTTT
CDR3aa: CASSWPSGLAVTDTQYF

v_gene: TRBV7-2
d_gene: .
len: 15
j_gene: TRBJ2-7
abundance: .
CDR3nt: TGTGCCAGCAGCTTAGAACAGGGACCGACCTACGAGCAGTACTTC
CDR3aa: CASSLEQGPTYEQYF

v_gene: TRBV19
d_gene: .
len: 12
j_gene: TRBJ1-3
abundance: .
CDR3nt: TGTGCCAGTAGTCTGCGGGGGGACACCATATATTTT
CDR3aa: CASSLRGDTIYF

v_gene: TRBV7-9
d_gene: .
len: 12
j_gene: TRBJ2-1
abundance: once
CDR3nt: TGTGCCAGCAGCTTAGCCGGCAGGGAGCAGTTCTTC
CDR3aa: CASSLAGREQFF

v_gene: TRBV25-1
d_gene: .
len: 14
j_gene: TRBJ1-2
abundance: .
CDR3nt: TGTGCCAGCAGTAGACGGAACCAGGACTATGGCTACACCTTC
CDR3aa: CASSRRNQDYGYTF

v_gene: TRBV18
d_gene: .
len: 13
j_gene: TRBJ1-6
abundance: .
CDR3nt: TGTGCCAGCTCACTTGGCAAAGATTCACCCCTCCACTTT
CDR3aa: CASSLGKDSPLHF

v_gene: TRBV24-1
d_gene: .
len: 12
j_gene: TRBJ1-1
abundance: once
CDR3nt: TGTGCCACCGGTGACTTGAACACTGAAGCTTTCTTT
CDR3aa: CATGDLNTEAFF

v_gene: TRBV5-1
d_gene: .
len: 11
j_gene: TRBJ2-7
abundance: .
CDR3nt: TGCGCCAGCAGGGAGGGCTACGAGCAGTACTTC
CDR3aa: CASREGYEQYF

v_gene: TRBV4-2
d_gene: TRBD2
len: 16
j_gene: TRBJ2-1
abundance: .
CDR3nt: TGTGCCAGCAGCCAAGAATTTAGCGGGCCCTACAATGAGCAGTTCTTC
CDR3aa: CASSQEFSGPYNEQFF

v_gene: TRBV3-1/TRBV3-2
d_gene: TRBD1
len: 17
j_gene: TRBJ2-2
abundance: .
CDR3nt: TGTGCCAGCAGCCAAGAGCGGACAGGGAGAAAGACCGGGGAGCTGTTTTTT
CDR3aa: CASSQERTGRKTGELFF

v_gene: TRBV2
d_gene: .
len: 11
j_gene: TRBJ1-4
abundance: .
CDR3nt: TGTGCCGCCAGAAGCGGGGGGCGACTGTTTTTT
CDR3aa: CAARSGGRLFF

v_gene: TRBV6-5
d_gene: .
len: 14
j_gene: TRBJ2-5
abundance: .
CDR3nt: TGTGCCAGCGGGACACCAACTCTCCAAGAGACCCAGTACTTC
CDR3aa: CASGTPTLQETQYF

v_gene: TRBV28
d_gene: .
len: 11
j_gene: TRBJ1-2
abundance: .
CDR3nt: TGTGCCAGCAGTCGCAGCTATGGCTACACCTTC
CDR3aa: CASSRSYGYTF

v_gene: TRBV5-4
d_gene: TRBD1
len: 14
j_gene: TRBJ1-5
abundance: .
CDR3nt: TGTGCCAGCAGCTACAGGGGGAGCAATCAGCCCCAGCATTTT
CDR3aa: CASSYRGSNQPQHF

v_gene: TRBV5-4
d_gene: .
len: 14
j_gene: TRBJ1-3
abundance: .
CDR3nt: TGTGCCAGCAGCATAACAGGGTATGGAAACACCATATATTTT
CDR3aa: CASSITGYGNTIYF

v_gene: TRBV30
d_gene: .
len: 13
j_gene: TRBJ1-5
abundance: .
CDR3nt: TGTGCCTGGAGCAGACAGACTAATCAGCCCCAGCATTTT
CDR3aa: CAWSRQTNQPQHF

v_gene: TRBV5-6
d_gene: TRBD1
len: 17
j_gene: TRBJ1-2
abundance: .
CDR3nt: TGTGCCAGCAGCTCAAAGGGACGTACAGGGGCCCAGGGCGGCTACACCTTC
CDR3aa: CASSSKGRTGAQGGYTF

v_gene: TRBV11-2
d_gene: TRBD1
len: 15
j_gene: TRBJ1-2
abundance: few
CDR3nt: TGTGCCAGCAGCTTAGGACAGGGAATTAACTATGGCTACACCTTC
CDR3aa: CASSLGQGINYGYTF

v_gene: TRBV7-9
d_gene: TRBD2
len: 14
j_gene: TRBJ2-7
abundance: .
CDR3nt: TGTGCCAGCAGCCCCGCCGGGACTACCTACGAGCAGTACTTC
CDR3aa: CASSPAGTTYEQYF

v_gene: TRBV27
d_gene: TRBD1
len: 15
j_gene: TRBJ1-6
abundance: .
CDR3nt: TGTGCCAGCAGGCAGGGGGCGGACTATAATTCACCCCTCCACTTT
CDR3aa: CASRQGADYNSPLHF

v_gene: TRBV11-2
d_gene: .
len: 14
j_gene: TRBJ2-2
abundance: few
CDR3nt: TGTGCCAGCAGCTTAGTACGGGATGCCGGGGAGCTGTTTTTT
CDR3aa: CASSLVRDAGELFF

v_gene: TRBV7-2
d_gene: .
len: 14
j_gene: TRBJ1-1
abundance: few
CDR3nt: TGTGCCAGCAGCTTGGGGGCCTTGAGCACTGAAGCTTTCTTT
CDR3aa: CASSLGALSTEAFF

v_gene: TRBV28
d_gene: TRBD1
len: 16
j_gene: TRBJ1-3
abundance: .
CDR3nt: TGTGCCAGCATGTTTCAGGGGGCGCGCTCCGGAAACACCATATATTTT
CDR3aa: CASMFQGARSGNTIYF